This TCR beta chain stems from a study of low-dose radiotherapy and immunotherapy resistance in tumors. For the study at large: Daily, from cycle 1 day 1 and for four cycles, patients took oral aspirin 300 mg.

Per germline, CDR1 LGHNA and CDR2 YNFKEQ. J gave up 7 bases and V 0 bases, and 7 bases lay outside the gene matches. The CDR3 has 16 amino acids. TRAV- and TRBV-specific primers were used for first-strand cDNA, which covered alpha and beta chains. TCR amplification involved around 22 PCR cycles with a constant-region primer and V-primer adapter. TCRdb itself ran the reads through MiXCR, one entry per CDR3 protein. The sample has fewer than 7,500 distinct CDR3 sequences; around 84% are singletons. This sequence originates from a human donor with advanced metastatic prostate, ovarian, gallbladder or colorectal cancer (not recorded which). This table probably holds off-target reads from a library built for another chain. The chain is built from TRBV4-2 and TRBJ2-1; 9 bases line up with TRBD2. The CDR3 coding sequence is TGTGCCAGCAGCCAAGATCCGAGCGGGGGGTGGAATGAGCAGTTCTTC. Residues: CASSQDPSGGWNEQFF.